These T cell receptor beta chains were read from a single sample in a study of T cells after yellow fever vaccination. TCRdb itself ran the 5' RACE reads through MiXCR, one entry per CDR3 protein. This table has some 320,000 distinct CDR3 sequences, approximately 10% appearing once. Specimen: CD4+ T cells sorted from PBMCs, collected 5 days after the yellow fever booster vaccination. These receptors were collected from a man aged 18 to 30 who received the YFV17D yellow fever vaccine. The CDR3 runs from the conserved cysteine through the conserved F or W. D genes are given only for firm matches. The size entry is marked missing in some rows and otherwise reads once, few, many or a size class.

V	size	J	D	DNA	CDR3
TRBV10-3	.	TRBJ1-2	.	TGTGCCATCAGGGAGCAGGGGAGAAGGGGCTACACCTTC	CAIREQGRRGYTF
TRBV12-3/TRBV12-4	.	TRBJ1-2	.	TGTGCCAGCAGACCCTCCTGGGGGCGGGGTGGCTACACCTTC	CASRPSWGRGGYTF
TRBV9	.	TRBJ2-3	.	TGTGCCAGCAGCGTTTTAGCTCGGGATACGCAGTATTTT	CASSVLARDTQYF
TRBV4-1	few	TRBJ1-2	.	TGCGCCAGCAGCCAATTGGACAGAGACTATGGCTACACCTTC	CASSQLDRDYGYTF
TRBV20-1	few	TRBJ1-1	.	TGCAGTGCTAGAAGCCTGCTCAACACTGAAGCTTTCTTT	CSARSLLNTEAFF
TRBV20-1	.	TRBJ1-2	.	TGCAGTGTCCTGAATGTGGGGGGCGCCGTCTATGGCTACACCTTC	CSVLNVGGAVYGYTF
TRBV20-1	.	TRBJ2-5	TRBD2	TGCAGTGCTAGTAAGGCTAGCGGGGACCAAGAGACCCAGTACTTC	CSASKASGDQETQYF
TRBV6-2/TRBV6-3	many	TRBJ2-7	.	TGTGCCAGCACTTTTACCCTGCAGGAATATTCTTACGAGCAGTACTTC	CASTFTLQEYSYEQYF
TRBV24-1	.	TRBJ2-2	TRBD2	TGTGCCACCAGTGAGCCTAGCGGGGTCGGGGAGCTGTTTTTT	CATSEPSGVGELFF
TRBV20-1	many	TRBJ2-3	.	TGCAGTGCTCCCCTACAGACTAGCACAGATACGCAGTATTTT	CSAPLQTSTDTQYF
TRBV4-3	few	TRBJ2-1	.	TGCGCCAGCAGCCAAGATAGGAGCAGCAATGAGCAGTTCTTC	CASSQDRSSNEQFF